Below, 22 T cell receptor beta chains from the same sample are listed, as sequenced in a study of Ad26.COV2.S vaccination and SARS-CoV-2 variants. Only in-frame clones appear in the TCRdb table, and some are missing; sequencing was by immunoSEQ multiplex PCR. Of about 400,000 clones detected, over 75% appear once; the ten largest clones hold around 1.9%. Treatment defined: around 19 received Ad26.COV2.S at low or high dose, single or two shots; 5 received placebo; per-sample allocation not given. The samples date from day 63 after the first vaccine or placebo injection. Material: peripheral blood, obtained in a trial of Ad26.COV2.S vaccine versus placebo. These receptors all stem from a person between 18 and 65 years old who received the Ad26.COV2.S COVID-19 vaccine or a placebo.

The gene calls are TRBV23-1 and TRBJ2-2; perhaps TRBD1 as D (6 bases). TRBV23-1 is identified as an open reading frame with a role that is uncertain. V gave up 4 bases and J gave up 4 bases, with 22 bases separating them. The CDR3 covers 18 residues. The CDR3 DNA follows: TGCGCCAGCAGTCCCCCCCTCCGAGACAGGAATTGCACCGGGGAGCTGTTTTTT. Its translation: CASSPPLRDRNCTGELFF.

The chain combines TRBV6-4 with TRBJ1-4; tentative D call: TRBD1 (5 bases). In germline, CDR1 is MRHNA, CDR2 SNTAGT. V shed 4 bases and J shed 8 bases, with 11 bases lying between them. The CDR3 spans 13 residues. CDR3 nucleotides: TGTGCCAGCAGTGGGGTGGCAGGGGAAAAACTGTTTTTT. This gives the protein CASSGVAGEKLFF.

The chain joins TRBV7-9 to TRBJ2-3, with TRBD1 identical over 8 bases. The V gene end was trimmed by 4 bases and the J gene end by 0 bases; junction bases not matched to a gene: 3. The CDR3 runs 15 residues. Germline CDR1 is SEHNR and CDR2 is FQNEAQ (reference sequence). Here the CDR3 DNA reads TGTGCCAGCAGCTCCGGGACAGGAAGCACAGATACGCAGTATTTT. As protein: CASSSGTGSTDTQYF.

The chain joins TRBV5-1 to TRBJ2-7; the D gene is possibly TRBD1 (6 bases). V was pared by 4 bases and J by 1 base, with 12 bases between. Germline V gene lookup returns CDR1 SGHRS and CDR2 YFSETQ. This CDR3 region has 14 residues. Here the CDR3 DNA reads TGCGCCAGCAGCAAGGACAGTTGGTCCTACGAGCAGTACTTC. It specifies CASSKDSWSYEQYF.

This clone is a singleton in its sample. The J gene is TRBJ2-2, the V gene TRBV4-2; TRBD2 is a possible D gene (5 bases). CDR1 is LGHNA, CDR2 YNFKEQ, per germline. The CDR3 has 17 residues. Trimming left V 0 bases short and J 4 bases short, with 15 bases between. CDR3 sequence: CASSQDPQRSGTGELFF. The CDR3 nucleotides read TGTGCCAGCAGCCAAGATCCCCAGCGGTCGGGCACCGGGGAGCTGTTTTTT.

The V call is TRBV2, the J call TRBJ2-3; D remains ambiguous. Germline values: CDR1 SNHLY, CDR2 FYNNEI. Trimming removed 3 bases from V and 8 bases from J, with 6 bases in between. This CDR3 is 11 amino acids long. Here the CDR3 DNA reads TGTGCCAGCAGTGAGTACCGTACGCAGTATTTT. Amino acid sequence: CASSEYRTQYF.

The chain employs TRBV19 and TRBJ2-1, with TRBD2 as a possible D gene (7 bases). CDR1 and CDR2 (germline): LNHDA, SQIVND (reference sequence). The CDR3 has 14 residues. V shed 5 bases and J shed 12 bases, with 20 bases lying between them. The CDR3 loop reads CASSPRGLFLGQFF. Here the CDR3 DNA reads TGTGCCAGTAGTCCGCGGGGGCTTTTTTTAGGGCAGTTCTTC.

Worth noting for this clone: The same CDR3 is also encoded by other DNA sequences in this sample. The chain employs TRBV7-8 and TRBJ2-7; no firm D call. There are 15 residues in the CDR3. Germline assignment: CDR1 SGHVS and CDR2 FQNEAQ. Trimming took 1 base from V and 0 from J, leaving 10 bases between them. The CDR3 DNA reads TGTGCCAGCAGCTTAGAGGCAGGAAGCTCCTACGAGCAGTACTTC. It yields the protein CASSLEAGSSYEQYF.

The chain combines TRBV18 with TRBJ2-1; D unclear. V lost 5 bases, J lost 9 bases, and 8 bases lay in between. Germline V gene data show CDR1 as KGHSH and CDR2 as LQKENI. The CDR3 totals 11 residues. CDR3 sequence reads: CASSKVAEQFF. As DNA, the CDR3 is TGTGCCAGCTCAAAAGTGGCTGAGCAGTTCTTC. The whole variable domain, remainder taken from reference TRBV18 and TRBJ2-1, is NAGVMQNPRHLVRRRGQEARLRCSPMKGHSHVYWYRQLPEEGLKFMVYLQKENIIDESGMPKERFSAEFPKEGPSILRIQQVVRGDSAAYFCASSKVAEQFFGPGTRLTVL.

CDR3 in DNA: TGCGCCAGCAGCAGGACAGGGGGAAGCAATCAGCCCCAGCATTTT. It encodes CASSRTGGSNQPQHF. The J gene is TRBJ1-5, the V gene TRBV5-1; 10 bases map to TRBD1. Germline V gives CDR1 SGHRS, CDR2 YFSETQ. The ends lost 4 bases at V and 1 base at J; junction bases unmatched: 2. The CDR3 totals 15 residues.

The CDR3 DNA sequence: TGTGCCAGCAGCTCTGGGGCTAGCGGGAGGGGCGAGCAGTACTTC. This encodes CASSSGASGRGEQYF. J is TRBJ2-7 and V is TRBV5-4, with 12 nucleotides matching TRBD2. The germline CDR1 and CDR2 sequences are SGHNT and YYREEE (reference sequence). Trimming took 3 bases from V and 6 from J; bases not matched to a gene: 7. The CDR3 has 15 residues.

Details on this clone: Other DNA sequences in the sample encode the same CDR3. The chain has TRBV4-1 and TRBJ2-7; 10 nucleotides agree with TRBD2. CDR1 is MGHRA and CDR2 is YSYEKL in the germline V gene. The CDR3 extends over 15 amino acids. The V gene end was trimmed by 1 base and the J gene end by 3 bases; junction bases not matched to a gene: 3. CDR3: CASSQGLAGVYEQYF. CDR3 in DNA: TGCGCCAGCAGCCAAGGCCTAGCGGGAGTCTACGAGCAGTACTTC.

The genes are TRBV3-1 (or the pseudogene TRBV3-2) and TRBJ2-7; D is uncertain. CDR3 length: 11 residues. The V end was cut by 4 bases, the J end by 4 bases, with 5 bases between. Germline V gives CDR1 LGHDT, CDR2 YNNKEL (reference sequence). The CDR3: CASSRLYEQYF. Written as DNA, the CDR3 is TGTGCCAGCAGCCGATTATACGAGCAGTACTTC.

This rearrangement joins TRBV3-1 (or the pseudogene TRBV3-2) to TRBJ2-7; weak D call: TRBD2 (6 bases). CDR1 is LGHDT, CDR2 YNNKEL, per germline (reference sequence). This CDR3 has 15 amino acids. The V gene lost 4 bases and the J gene lost 0 bases, with 13 bases spanning the gap. The CDR3, as DNA: TGTGCCAGCAGCCGGGAGGCCAGAAGCTCCTACGAGCAGTACTTC. Its translation is CASSREARSSYEQYF.

The V and J genes are TRBV19 and TRBJ2-3; maybe TRBD2 (6 bases). CDR3 length equals 14 residues. Trimming cost V 5 bases and J 2 bases, with 11 bases left between them. Germline CDR1 reads LNHDA; CDR2 reads SQIVND (reference sequence). The CDR3 DNA is TGTGCCAGTAGTCGCGGGGCTTCCACAGATACGCAGTATTTT. Translated, it gives CASSRGASTDTQYF.

The chain joins TRBV6-5 to TRBJ1-3, with 8 bases matching TRBD1. Germline V gene lookup returns CDR1 MNHEY and CDR2 SVGAGI. This CDR3 comprises 14 residues. Trimming took 6 bases from V and 4 from J; bases not matched to a gene: 5. In nucleotides, the CDR3 is TGTGCCAGCAGAAGACAGGGGAGCGGAAACACCATATATTTT. Its translation is CASRRQGSGNTIYF.

The chain combines TRBV9 with TRBJ2-7; weak D call: TRBD2 (6 bases). Germline CDR1 reads SGDLS; CDR2 reads YYNGEE. The CDR3 runs 15 residues. Trimming shortened V by 5 bases and J by 5 bases, and 20 bases separated the two germline ends. The DNA for the CDR3 is TGTGCCAGCAGTTCGACGGGACTCCCGTTGGACGAGCAGTACTTC. Translating it yields CASSSTGLPLDEQYF.

The chain links TRBV11-2 to TRBJ2-1; D gene ambiguous. In germline, CDR1 is SGHAT, CDR2 FQNNGV. The V end lost 5 bases, the J end lost 0 bases, and 11 bases lay between the germline ends. CDR3 length: 15 amino acids. The CDR3, as DNA: TGTGCCAGCAGCCCCCCCGCAGCCTCCTACAATGAGCAGTTCTTC. Amino acid sequence: CASSPPAASYNEQFF. Variable domain in full (rest from reference TRBV11-2 and TRBJ2-1): EAGVAQSPRYKIIEKRQSVAFWCNPISGHATLYWYQQILGQGPKLLIQFQNNGVVDDSQLPKDRFSAERLKGVDSTLKIQPAKLEDSAVYLCASSPPAASYNEQFFGPGTRLTVL.

This clone was observed once. V and J are TRBV10-3 and TRBJ2-7, with 8 bases matching TRBD1. There are 13 residues in the CDR3. The trim removed 7 bases at V and 9 bases at J, leaving 11 bases unmatched. CDR1 is ENHRY and CDR2 is SYGVKD in the germline V gene. The CDR3: CAIKKGQGGVQYF. The CDR3 DNA reads as TGTGCCATCAAAAAAGGACAGGGTGGTGTGCAGTACTTC.

V and J are TRBV29-1 and TRBJ2-3; D could derive from TRBD1 or TRBD2 (5 bases each). The germline CDR1 and CDR2 sequences are SQVTM and ANQGSEA. The CDR3 is made up of 12 amino acids. The V end was cut by 6 bases, the J end by 0 bases, with 7 bases between. The CDR3 loop reads CSVGRSTDTQYF. The CDR3 DNA is TGCAGCGTGGGACGAAGCACAGATACGCAGTATTTT.

The V gene is TRBV5-5, the J gene TRBJ2-5; 13 bases map to TRBD2. The germline V gene has CDR1 SGHKS and CDR2 YYEKEE (reference sequence). The CDR3 runs 16 residues. V gave up 0 bases and J gave up 5 bases; unmatched junction bases: 4. DNA for the CDR3: TGTGCCAGCAGCTTGGGGACTAGCGGGAGCGGGGAGACCCAGTACTTC. Protein sequence: CASSLGTSGSGETQYF.

In this sample, this clone turned up a few times. The rearrangement joins TRBV11-3 to TRBJ1-3; D gene unclear. Germline loops: CDR1 SGHNT, CDR2 YENEEA. Trimming removed 0 bases at V and 6 bases at J, with 18 bases between. The CDR3 is made up of 17 amino acids. CDR3 region: CASSLEGGKKVENTIYF. The CDR3 coding sequence is TGTGCCAGCAGCTTAGAGGGAGGGAAGAAGGTGGAAAACACCATATATTTT.